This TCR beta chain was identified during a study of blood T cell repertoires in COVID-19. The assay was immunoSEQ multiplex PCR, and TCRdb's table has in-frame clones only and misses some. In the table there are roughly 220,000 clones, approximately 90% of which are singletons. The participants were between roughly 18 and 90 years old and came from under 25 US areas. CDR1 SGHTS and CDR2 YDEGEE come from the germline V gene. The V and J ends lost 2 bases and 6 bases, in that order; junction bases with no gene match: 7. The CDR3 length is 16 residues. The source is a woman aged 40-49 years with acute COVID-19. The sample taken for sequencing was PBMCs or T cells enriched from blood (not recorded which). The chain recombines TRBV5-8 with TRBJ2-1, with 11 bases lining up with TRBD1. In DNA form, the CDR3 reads TGTGCCAGCAGCTTTTCGGACAGGGGGCTTCCCAATGAGCAGTTCTTC. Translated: CASSFSDRGLPNEQFF.